One and the same sample provided the 32 T cell receptor beta chains below, sequenced in a study of T cells in Graves' hyperthyroidism and ophthalmopathy. Template material for amplifying TCR beta CDR3 regions consisted of RNA transcripts. With the HTBI primer set, the TCR CDR3 went through a first round of RT-PCR. From the multiplex PCR reads, TCRdb called clonotypes with MiXCR, one entry per CDR3 protein. The data contain approximately 270,000 distinct CDR3 sequences, approximately 15% of them seen just once; the ten biggest clones take up about an eighth. The specimen was blood. The receptor set was obtained from a woman aged 40-49 years with Graves' hyperthyroidism that later progressed to Graves' ophthalmopathy.

There are many counts of this clonotype. The chain links TRBV19 to TRBJ2-3, with D possibly called TRBD1 or TRBD2 (5 bases each). V dropped 3 bases and J dropped 4 bases, with 17 bases sitting between them. The V gene's germline CDR1 is LNHDA and CDR2 SQIVND (reference sequence). The CDR3 is 16 amino acids. The CDR3 DNA follows: TGTGCCAGTAGTATTTCCGGGGCGCGTGGTTCAGATACGCAGTATTTT. Protein: CASSISGARGSDTQYF.

V and J are TRBV7-9 and TRBJ2-1, with 12 bases fitting TRBD2. CDR3 length: 19 residues. With 3 bases clipped from V and 0 bases from J, the junction kept 9 bases outside the gene matches. Germline CDR1 SEHNR, CDR2 FQNEAQ (reference sequence). The CDR3: CASSFGLLAGGSSYNEQFF. The CDR3 DNA reads TGTGCCAGCAGCTTTGGATTACTAGCGGGGGGATCCTCCTACAATGAGCAGTTCTTC.

This clonotype was seen once. V usage is TRBV20-1 and J usage is TRBJ2-1; 9 bases map to TRBD2. This CDR3 comprises 14 residues. Losses at the gene ends were 0 bases for V and 14 bases for J; bases not matched to a gene: 11. Per germline, CDR1 DFQATT and CDR2 SNEGSKA (reference sequence). The CDR3 DNA reads as TGCAGTGCTAGAGATGCGTTGGGGGTAGCGGGAGAGTTCTTC. Translation gives CSARDALGVAGEFF.

In this sample, this clonotype turned up once. A much bigger clone sits one base away, suggesting this may be a read error. The chain combines TRBV20-1 with TRBJ2-1, with a weak D call TRBD2 (6 bases). CDR3 length: 14 amino acids. Germline V gene sequence: CDR1 DFQATT, CDR2 SNEGSKA (reference sequence). CDR3 sequence: CSGGASRVFYEQFF. The CDR3 region has the DNA TGCAGCGGAGGGGCTAGCAGGGTCTTCTATGAGCAGTTCTTC.

This clonotype appeared a few times. The chain couples TRBV3-1 to TRBJ2-3; D gene uncertain. The CDR3 spans 13 residues. Germline V gives CDR1 LGHDT, CDR2 YNNKEL (reference sequence). V was shortened by 1 base and J by 5 bases, with 7 bases between the two germline ends. The CDR3 here is CASSQGYLDTQYF. The CDR3 nucleotides read TGTGCCAGCAGCCAAGGGTATCTAGATACGCAGTATTTT.

In its sample, this clonotype was seen a few times. A much larger clone sits a single nucleotide away, making a read error possible. This chain connects TRBV4-1 to TRBJ2-5, with D unresolved. Trimming left V 4 bases short and J 2 bases short, with 14 bases between. The CDR3 is made up of 15 amino acids. Germline lookup yields CDR1 MGHRA and CDR2 YSYEKL. CDR3 sequence reads: CASSPTPVGQETQYF. CDR3 coding DNA: TGCGCCAGCAGCCCGACCCCAGTGGGGCAAGAGACCCAGTACTTC.

This clonotype was seen repeatedly, ten times or more. This CDR3 is CASRPTGAYEQYF. The CDR3 DNA sequence: TGTGCCAGCAGACCGACAGGCGCCTACGAGCAGTACTTC. The chain carries TRBV28 and TRBJ2-7, with D perhaps matching TRBD1 (6 bases). Per germline, CDR1 MDHEN and CDR2 SYDVKM. This CDR3 region has 13 residues. Trimming left V 6 bases short and J 2 bases short, with 11 bases between.

This clonotype came up many times. The chain carries TRBV7-9 and TRBJ2-7, with D hard to call. Germline V lookup: CDR1 SEHNR, CDR2 FQNEAQ (reference sequence). The CDR3 has 14 residues. Trimming removed 4 bases from V and 4 bases from J, with 14 bases in between. The CDR3 here is CASSSFPGGYEQYF. The CDR3 DNA is TGTGCCAGCAGCTCCTTTCCCGGCGGATACGAGCAGTACTTC. The full variable domain, its missing parts supplied by reference TRBV7-9 and TRBJ2-7, is DTGVSQNPRHKITKRGQNVTFRCDPISEHNRLYWYRQTLGQGPEFLTYFQNEAQLEKSRLLSDRFSAERPKGSFSTLEIQRTEQGDSAMYLCASSSFPGGYEQYFGPGTRLTVT.

Concerning this clonotype: A much larger clone lies a single base off, so this may be a read error. The V and J genes are TRBV7-6 and TRBJ2-2; no definite D call. Germline V gives CDR1 SGHVS, CDR2 FNYEAQ. V lost 2 bases, J lost 6 bases, and 10 bases lay in between. CDR3 length: 14 residues. The CDR3 loop is CASSLNGIAGELFF. CDR3 sequence (DNA): TGTGCCAGCAGCTTAAACGGCATAGCCGGGGAGCTGTTTTTT.

This rearrangement joins TRBV5-4 to TRBJ2-7, with TRBD1 as a possible D gene (5 bases). The germline gives CDR1 SGHNT, CDR2 YYREEE (reference sequence). Trimming removed 1 base at V and 5 bases at J, with 19 bases between. The CDR3 runs to 16 residues. CDR3 region: CASSLWYPSGLNEQYF. The CDR3 nucleotides read TGTGCCAGCAGCTTGTGGTATCCATCAGGGCTAAACGAGCAGTACTTC.

This clonotype was observed many times. The chain carries TRBV12-3 or TRBV12-4 and TRBJ2-7, with D tentatively TRBD1 (6 bases). V lost 4 bases, J lost 5 bases, and 9 bases lay in between. The CDR3 runs 12 residues. The CDR3 reads CASSSRTDEQYF. The CDR3 coding sequence is TGTGCCAGCAGTTCGAGGACAGACGAGCAGTACTTC.

This chain uses TRBV28 with TRBJ2-7; D possibly corresponds to TRBD2 (6 bases). From germline, CDR1 is MDHEN and CDR2 SYDVKM. Trimming pared 7 bases from V and 3 bases from J, leaving 13 bases between. The CDR3 runs 13 residues. The CDR3 reads CASKLGTFYEQYF. CDR3 in DNA: TGTGCCAGCAAATTGGGGACTTTCTACGAGCAGTACTTC.

At least ten counts were recorded for this clonotype. This chain joins TRBV12-3 or TRBV12-4 and TRBJ2-1; 9 bases line up with TRBD2. CDR3 size: 15 residues. V shed 3 bases and J 9 bases; nucleotides not matched to a gene: 9. The chain's CDR3 is CASSFLASGILEQFF. DNA for the CDR3: TGTGCCAGCAGTTTTTTGGCTAGCGGGATCCTTGAGCAGTTCTTC.

Ten or more counts support this clonotype. The V gene is TRBV4-1, the J gene TRBJ2-3; the D is unclear. Trimming cost V 8 bases and J 6 bases, with 21 bases left between them. Germline values: CDR1 MGHRA, CDR2 YSYEKL. The CDR3 has 15 amino acids. The CDR3, as DNA: TGCGCCAGCCAAAGTACTTTCGGCGGAGTGGATACGCAGTATTTT. This encodes CASQSTFGGVDTQYF.

This clonotype was recorded at least ten times. The chain has TRBV7-8 and TRBJ1-2; D perhaps matches TRBD1 (5 bases). The germline V gene has CDR1 SGHVS and CDR2 FQNEAQ. The CDR3 runs 15 residues. Trimming stripped 3 bases from V and 6 bases from J, with 17 bases between. The CDR3, as DNA: TGTGCCAGCAGCTTTAAGGTGGGGACGGTCGATGGCTACACCTTC. Its protein is CASSFKVGTVDGYTF.

There are many counts of this clonotype. The rearrangement joins TRBV28 to TRBJ2-5; 12 nucleotides line up with TRBD2. CDR1 is MDHEN, CDR2 SYDVKM, per germline. The CDR3 sequence is 17 residues long. The V gene end was trimmed by 3 bases and the J gene end by 1 base; junction bases not matched to a gene: 6. The CDR3 DNA reads TGTGCCAGCAGTTTGGGGGAACTAGCGGGAGGCCAAGAGACCCAGTACTTC. Its protein is CASSLGELAGGQETQYF.

Many counts were recorded for this clonotype. V usage is TRBV18 and J usage is TRBJ2-7, with unresolved D. This CDR3 comprises 13 residues. V was trimmed by 6 bases and J by 0 bases, leaving 9 bases between them. CDR1 is KGHSH and CDR2 is LQKENI in the germline V gene. The CDR3, as DNA: TGTGCCAGCTCCGACCGGCTCTCCTACGAGCAGTACTTC. Translated: CASSDRLSYEQYF.

The gene calls are TRBV12-3 or TRBV12-4 and TRBJ2-7, with no clear D. The length of the CDR3 is 16 residues. The V end lost 0 bases, the J end lost 0 bases, and 12 bases lay between the germline ends. In DNA form, the CDR3 reads TGTGCCAGCAGTTTAGCCAGTGGTCACAGCTCCTACGAGCAGTACTTC. Translated, it gives CASSLASGHSSYEQYF.

About this clonotype: This may arise from a read error, as a much more abundant clone is one base away. The chain couples TRBV20-1 to TRBJ2-1, with 9 bases matching TRBD2. The better agreement between TRBJ2-7 and the DNA end casts doubt on the J call. This CDR3 has 16 residues. In germline, CDR1 is DFQATT, CDR2 SNEGSKA (reference sequence). CDR3 bases: TGCAGTGCTAGACTAGCGGGAAACCTCCTGAACAATGAGCAGTACTTC. Amino acid sequence: CSARLAGNLLNNEQYF.

This clonotype turned up a few times. The genes are TRBV4-1 and TRBJ2-1; TRBD1 might be the D (8 bases). This CDR3 is built from 18 residues. The V end lost 8 bases, the J end lost 8 bases, and 31 bases lay between the germline ends. CDR1 and CDR2 from the germline V gene are MGHRA and YSYEKL. CDR3 amino acids: CASAFGRIGQGAGYEQFF. DNA for the CDR3: TGCGCCAGCGCTTTCGGGAGAATTGGACAGGGAGCGGGGTATGAGCAGTTCTTC.

With regard to this clonotype: One end of the junction does not line up with germline, which may come from a read error. The V and J genes are TRBV9 and TRBJ1-2, with unresolved D. Germline V gene sequence: CDR1 SGDLS, CDR2 YYNGEE. The CDR3 is 14 amino acids. For the CDR3, the DNA is TGTGCCAGCAGTGTAGTCGACGGCAACTATGGCTACACCTTC. It specifies CASSVVDGNYGYTF.

The chain links TRBV2 to TRBJ2-3, with D possibly matching TRBD1 (5 bases). Germline V lookup: CDR1 SNHLY, CDR2 FYNNEI. The CDR3 length is 13 residues. The ends were cut back, 10 bases at V and 2 bases at J, with 13 bases in the middle. CDR3 amino acids: CATRTRHTDTQYF. The CDR3 bases are TGTGCCACACGGACAAGACACACAGATACGCAGTATTTT.

This clonotype appeared many times. Here the CDR3 DNA reads TGTGCCAGCACCCCGGGACTAGCGAGCCGCAATGAGCAGTTCTTC. Translating it yields CASTPGLASRNEQFF. The chain carries TRBV11-2 and TRBJ2-1; TRBD2 agrees at 10 bases. V shed 7 bases, J shed 6 bases, and the junction held 9 bases outside the gene matches. Germline V lookup: CDR1 SGHAT, CDR2 FQNNGV. The CDR3 covers 15 residues.

This clonotype was found many times. This sequence joins TRBV7-3 and TRBJ2-1, with a tentative D call TRBD2 (6 bases). Germline assignment: CDR1 SGHTA and CDR2 FQGTGA. This CDR3 contains 13 residues. Trimming removed 2 bases at V and 8 bases at J, with 10 bases between. The chain's CDR3 is CASSLALADEQFF. CDR3 coding DNA: TGTGCCAGCAGCTTAGCACTAGCCGATGAGCAGTTCTTC.

This clonotype was recorded many times. The genes are TRBV11-2 and TRBJ2-7; no firm D call. Looked up from germline, CDR1 is SGHAT and CDR2 is FQNNGV. V was clipped by 4 bases and J by 5 bases, with 15 bases between them. The CDR3 has 14 residues. CDR3 sequence: CASSSGRRRDEQYF. Written as DNA, the CDR3 is TGTGCCAGCAGCTCCGGACGGCGTCGGGACGAGCAGTACTTC.

In its sample, this clonotype was seen many times. CDR3 sequence (DNA): TGTGCCACCAGACTAGCGGGAGACACCGGGGAGCTGTTTTTT. Translating gives CATRLAGDTGELFF. This chain links TRBV24-1 with TRBJ2-2; 11 bases are a match to TRBD2. Germline loops: CDR1 KGHDR, CDR2 SFDVKD. Trimming took 7 bases from V and 3 from J; bases not matched to a gene: 0. The CDR3 covers 14 residues.

This clonotype has a count of ten or more. The genes are TRBV4-1 and TRBJ1-3; D uncertain. The V and J ends lost 2 bases and 5 bases respectively, with 19 bases between them. The CDR3 spans 17 residues. CDR1 MGHRA and CDR2 YSYEKL come from the germline V gene. CDR3 sequence reads: CASSQSKTTAGRNTIYF. CDR3 nucleotides: TGCGCCAGCAGCCAATCAAAGACTACTGCCGGGAGAAACACCATATATTTT.

In this sample, this clonotype turned up many times. V and J are TRBV9 and TRBJ2-1, with TRBD2 as a possible D gene (5 bases). The CDR3 is made up of 15 amino acids. V lost 4 bases to trimming and J lost 4 bases, with 15 bases between them. Germline loops: CDR1 SGDLS, CDR2 YYNGEE. The CDR3 DNA sequence: TGTGCCAGCAGCCCAGAGGCTAGCCTGTACAATGAGCAGTTCTTC. This encodes CASSPEASLYNEQFF.

Written as DNA, the CDR3 is TGTGCCAGCAGCCCCCGGGACGGTGGAAACACCATATATTTT. It yields the protein CASSPRDGGNTIYF. The V call is TRBV3-1, the J call TRBJ1-3; the D gene is possibly TRBD1 (5 bases). This CDR3 is 14 amino acids long. V lost 4 bases and J 3 bases, leaving 10 bases between the germline ends. CDR1 is LGHDT and CDR2 is YNNKEL in the germline V gene (reference sequence).

This clonotype was detected ten times or more. This sequence joins TRBV10-3 and TRBJ1-1; perhaps TRBD1 as D (5 bases). CDR1 is ENHRY and CDR2 is SYGVKD in the germline V gene. The CDR3 contains 13 residues. Trimming left V 6 bases short and J 5 bases short, with 13 bases between. CDR3 region: CAISRATGTEAFF. In DNA form, the CDR3 reads TGTGCCATCAGCAGGGCCACTGGGACTGAAGCTTTCTTT.

The rearrangement uses TRBV6-1 and TRBJ2-6, with D tentatively TRBD2 (5 bases). V shed 5 bases and J shed 0 bases, with 20 bases lying between them. The CDR3 covers 19 residues. The germline CDR1 and CDR2 sequences are MNHNS and SASEGT. Here the CDR3 reads CASSHPGLAPSSGANVLTF. The CDR3 nucleotides read TGTGCCAGCAGTCATCCCGGACTGGCACCGAGCTCTGGGGCCAACGTCCTGACTTTC.

The table lists this clonotype with many counts. In nucleotides, the CDR3 is TGTGCCAGCAGAATCGACACCAATCAGCCCCAGCATTTT. Amino acid sequence: CASRIDTNQPQHF. This chain connects TRBV28 to TRBJ1-5; D remains unclear. The CDR3 is 13 residues long. CDR1 and CDR2 from the germline V gene are MDHEN and SYDVKM. Trimming left V 6 bases short and J 3 bases short, with 9 bases between. The full variable domain, rest sourced from reference TRBV28 and TRBJ1-5, is DVKVTQSSRYLVKRTGEKVFLECVQDMDHENMFWYRQDPGLGLRLIYFSYDVKMKEKGDIPEGYSVSREKKERFSLILESASTNQTSMYLCASRIDTNQPQHFGDGTRLSIL.